The clone carrying this T cell receptor beta chain has just a few counts. The target antigen is unknown. Expressed TCRB transcripts were sequenced, since all the RNA that had been isolated was reverse transcribed. The repertoire was sequenced with immunoSEQ multiplex PCR; TCRdb's copy has only in-frame clones and lacks some. Of 200,000 to 250,000 clones in the sample, approximately 15% were seen once. The entry originates in a study of beta chain features in type 1 diabetes. Study as a whole: Across all samples, about 110,000,000 sorted cells were examined.

The V gene end was trimmed by 5 bases and the J gene end by 6 bases; junction bases not matched to a gene: 10. The length of the CDR3 is 15 residues. Germline V gene data show CDR1 as SGHTA and CDR2 as FQGNSA. General observations from the study: Significant though moderate, a shortening of TCRB CDR3s appeared in all four CD4+ subsets of Type 1 diabetes patients. Sequencing the cDNA could make cells with high TCR expression show up more than they should.

Sequencing was done on a sample of naive CD4+ T cells from blood. The TCR originated in a man aged 30 to 45 with type 1 diabetes. The chain employs TRBV7-2 and TRBJ2-7; 10 bases are shared with TRBD2. CDR3 region: CASSPVGLALSEQYF. Here the CDR3 DNA reads TGTGCCAGCAGCCCCGTGGGACTAGCGCTTTCCGAGCAGTACTTC.